This T cell receptor (beta chain) originates from a study of blood T cell repertoires in COVID-19 (dated by TCRdb to about 2020). Regarding the study in general: Samples from collaborators originated in the United States, Italy and Spain and spanned both the acute and convalescent phases of COVID-19. Deeply sampled blood TCRbeta repertoires from subjects exposed to, actively infected with, or recovered from COVID-19 were included in the dataset. The repertoires were made available in a free public database intended to serve as a resource for research on the immune response to SARS-CoV-2. The prospective study material was composed of cDNA or gDNA derived from T cells, B-cell-depleted T cells, or PBMCs. Sample metadata almost always included a de-identified subject ID, COVID-19 status, age in years and sex. Where available, HLA class I and class II types were obtained from metadata supplied by the sample provider rather than from assay-based typing. Samples were obtained from the ongoing ImmuneRACE study (first 160 participants) and from over 1,000 subjects provided by 6 global collaborators.

The collaborating institutions used their own protocols to collect whole blood in K2EDTA tubes. Collaborator samples were shipped for TCRbeta analysis as frozen whole blood, isolated PBMCs, or DNA extracted from either sample type. Trimming leaves V shorter by 1 base and J shorter by 3 bases, with the junction holding 6 bases beyond the gene matches. CDR1 and CDR2, per the germline V gene, are MGHDK and SYGVNS. The CDR3 runs 15 residues from the cysteine to the phenylalanine. Only CDR3 DNA is held: 45 bases, read in frame from base 1. Results and caveats for the whole study, not just this receptor: Clinical and demographic metadata were provided uncurated, with the amount varying by source and participant.

The immunoSEQ Assay, a bias-controlled multiplex PCR, was used to amplify TCRbeta CDR3 regions from genomic DNA. As for the authors' bioinformatics: The number of nucleated cells in each sample was estimated from the amplification of reference gene primers within the assay. Sequence reads were collapsed and filtered to measure the absolute abundance of every unique TCRbeta CDR3 rearrangement. Productive Simpson clonality was computed per sample as the square root of Simpson's diversity index over productive rearrangements. The clones in this table, taken by TCRdb from immuneACCESS, are in-frame only. Not every clone is retained; where verified, under half of the shortfall comes from an unresolved V gene, and the cause of the rest is unknown. That table is the source of V, J and clone size, and D and trimming were worked out from the DNA. A total of approximately 340,000 clones appear in this sample, around 82% of them only once. The ten largest clones take up 2.5% to 3.5% of the sample.

In the case of this clone: It lacks a known antigen. Base-call qualities are not available, and no considerably larger clone is one nucleotide away.

The sequenced sample consisted of peripheral blood. The V gene is TRBV25-1 and the J gene is TRBJ2-7; 7 bases in the junction line up with TRBD2. This receptor was taken from a man aged 30-40 years with active or convalescent COVID-19. The nucleotide sequence is given as TGTGCCAGCAGTGAATGGATCAGCGGGAACTACGAGCAGTACTTC. Its translation reads: CASSEWISGNYEQYF.